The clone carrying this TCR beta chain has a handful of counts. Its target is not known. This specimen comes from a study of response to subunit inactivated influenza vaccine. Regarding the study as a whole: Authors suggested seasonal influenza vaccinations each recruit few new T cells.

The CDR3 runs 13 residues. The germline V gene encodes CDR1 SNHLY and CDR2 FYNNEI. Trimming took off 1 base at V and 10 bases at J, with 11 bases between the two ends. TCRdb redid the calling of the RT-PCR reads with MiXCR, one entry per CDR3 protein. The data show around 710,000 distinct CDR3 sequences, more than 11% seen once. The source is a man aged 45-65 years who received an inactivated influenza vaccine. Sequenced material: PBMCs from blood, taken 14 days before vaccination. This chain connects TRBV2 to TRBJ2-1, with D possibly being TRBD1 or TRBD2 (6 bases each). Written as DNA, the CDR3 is TGTGCCAGCAGTGAAGTGGGGGGCGGAGAGCAGTTCTTC. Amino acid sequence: CASSEVGGGEQFF.